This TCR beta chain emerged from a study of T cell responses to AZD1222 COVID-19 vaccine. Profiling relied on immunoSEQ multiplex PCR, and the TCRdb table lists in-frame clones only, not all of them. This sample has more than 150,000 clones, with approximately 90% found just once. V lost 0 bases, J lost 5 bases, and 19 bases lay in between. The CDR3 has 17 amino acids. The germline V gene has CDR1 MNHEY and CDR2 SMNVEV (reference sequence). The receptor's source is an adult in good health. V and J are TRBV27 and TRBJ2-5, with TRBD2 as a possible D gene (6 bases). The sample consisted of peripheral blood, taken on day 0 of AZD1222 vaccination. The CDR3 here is CASSLSRSGPSGETQYF. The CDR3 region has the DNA TGTGCCAGCAGTTTATCCCGAAGCGGGCCATCAGGGGAGACCCAGTACTTC.